A selection of T cell receptor beta chains follows, all from one sample in a study of cytomegalovirus exposure and HLA in healthy donors. Clones were sequenced by immunoSEQ multiplex PCR, and TCRdb holds only the in-frame ones, with some missing. This table has around 140,000 clones, approximately 78% appearing once. Sample: PBMCs. Receptor source: a female donor in good health and CMV-seronegative. CDR3s include the opening cysteine and the closing phenylalanine or tryptophan. The order of the fields is clone size, D gene, V gene, J gene, CDR3 DNA, CDR3 protein. A D gene is named only where the DNA matches it firmly. Clone size is stated in some rows and not others, as once, few, many or a class when expanded.

few	-	TRBV28	TRBJ2-1	TGTGCCAGCAGTTCGGACAGCGGGCAGTTCTTC	CASSSDSGQFF
few	-	TRBV19	TRBJ2-5	TGTGCCAGTAGAACGCAGGGTCAAGAGACCCAGTACTTC	CASRTQGQETQYF
few	TRBD1	TRBV5-1	TRBJ2-1	TGCGCCAGCAGCTGGGCCGGGACAGGGGAGGAGCAGTTCTTC	CASSWAGTGEEQFF
-	TRBD2	TRBV30	TRBJ2-6	TGTGCCTGGAGCGGATCCTCCGGGACTAGCGGGAGGGTGGGAGGGGCCAACGTCCTGACTTTC	CAWSGSSGTSGRVGGANVLTF
-	TRBD1	TRBV7-9	TRBJ2-7	TGTGCCAGCAGCTCAGCCGGGACAGGCGGCTACGAGCAGTACTTC	CASSSAGTGGYEQYF
-	TRBD1	TRBV18	TRBJ1-2	TGTGCCAGCTCAACTGACAGGGTGGACTATGGCTACACCTTC	CASSTDRVDYGYTF
-	-	TRBV7-8	TRBJ1-1	TGTGCCAGCAGTTCCTACGAGTCGGGGTTTAGGAACACTGAAGCTTTCTTT	CASSSYESGFRNTEAFF
-	-	TRBV2	TRBJ2-1	TGTGCCAGCTATGGGGAGTACAATGAGCAGTTCTTC	CASYGEYNEQFF
-	TRBD1	TRBV19	TRBJ2-3	TGTGCCAGTACTCCAACAGGGGTAGATACGCAGTATTTT	CASTPTGVDTQYF
-	TRBD2	TRBV30	TRBJ2-7	TGTGCCTGGGGCGGGGGGTACGAGCAGTACTTC	CAWGGGYEQYF
-	TRBD2	TRBV7-8	TRBJ2-3	TGTGCCAGCAGCTGGGGCGGGAGTGCAGATACGCAGTATTTT	CASSWGGSADTQYF
-	-	TRBV5-1	TRBJ2-1	TGCGCCAGCAGCTTGTCTCGCGGGCATCGCGGTGAGCAGTTCTTC	CASSLSRGHRGEQFF
once	-	TRBV7-6	TRBJ2-5	TGTGCCAGCAGCCCTAGTTGGCCAGACGTCGAGACCCAGTACTTC	CASSPSWPDVETQYF
-	TRBD2	TRBV30	TRBJ2-2	TGTGCCTGGAGTGTTGGTAGCGGGAGGTTCTTCGGGGAGCTGTTTTTT	CAWSVGSGRFFGELFF
-	TRBD1	TRBV5-6	TRBJ2-1	TGTGCCAGCAGCCGGGGGACAGGGGGTCTCAAGCAGTTCTTC	CASSRGTGGLKQFF
-	-	TRBV30	TRBJ2-2	TGTGCCTGGAGTCGGACAGAGCGAGACACCGGGGAGCTGTTTTTT	CAWSRTERDTGELFF
few	-	TRBV7-9	TRBJ1-1	TGTGCCAGCAGCTGGTCAGGGAACACTGAAGCTTTCTTT	CASSWSGNTEAFF
-	-	TRBV5-1	TRBJ1-3	TGCGCCAGCCAACCCCCCCCAGGCAGGGGAAGTGGAAACACCATATATTTT	CASQPPPGRGSGNTIYF
-	TRBD2	TRBV14	TRBJ2-1	TGTGCCAGCAGCCCGTTTCTCGCGGGAGTCTCCTACAATGAGCAGTTCTTC	CASSPFLAGVSYNEQFF
-	TRBD2	TRBV7-6	TRBJ2-1	TGTGCCAGCAGCTTAAAGCGGGAGGCCTACAATGAGCAGTTCTTC	CASSLKREAYNEQFF
few	TRBD2	TRBV9	TRBJ2-3	TGTGCCAGCACCCGTAGCGGGGGGCCATCTGATACGCAGTATTTT	CASTRSGGPSDTQYF
few	-	TRBV7-2	TRBJ2-6	TGTGCCAGCAGCTTACACAGGGCCGTCCTCTCTGGGGCCAACGTCCTGACTTTC	CASSLHRAVLSGANVLTF
-	TRBD2	TRBV27	TRBJ2-7	TGTGCCAGCAGTTTTATAGCGGGAGGGCCGTACGAGCAGTACTTC	CASSFIAGGPYEQYF
-	TRBD1	TRBV30	TRBJ2-1	TGTGCCTGGAGTAGGGACAGACTCTACAATGAGCAGTTCTTC	CAWSRDRLYNEQFF
-	TRBD1	TRBV25-1	TRBJ1-1	TGTGCCACCAGGGACAGGGGCACAAAGAACACTGAAGCTTTCTTT	CATRDRGTKNTEAFF
-	TRBD2	TRBV15	TRBJ2-1	TGTGCCACCAGCAGAGATCTCACTAGCGGGGGGGCAGGGTTGTTCTTC	CATSRDLTSGGAGLFF
-	TRBD2	TRBV4-3	TRBJ2-7	TGCGCCAGCAGCCAAGGGCTAGCGGACACCTACGAGCAGTACTTC	CASSQGLADTYEQYF
-	-	TRBV20-1	TRBJ2-7	TGCAGTGCTAGAGATAAGAGGGAGCAGTACTTC	CSARDKREQYF
few	-	TRBV10-1	TRBJ1-5	TGCGCCAGCAGTCGGGGGAACAATCAGCCCCAGCATTTT	CASSRGNNQPQHF
-	-	TRBV9	TRBJ2-3	TGTGCCAGCAGCGTATTTATGGCGGCCAGCACAGATACGCAGTATTTT	CASSVFMAASTDTQYF
-	-	TRBV10-3	TRBJ1-2	TGTGCCATCAGTGAGGGCCCTAACTATGGCTACACCTTC	CAISEGPNYGYTF
-	-	TRBV11-1	TRBJ2-5	TGTGCCAGCAGCTACATAGGGGGTTACCAAGAGACCCAGTACTTC	CASSYIGGYQETQYF
-	-	TRBV10-1	TRBJ2-1	TGCGCCACCGGGGACTCCTACAATGAGCAGTTCTTC	CATGDSYNEQFF
-	-	TRBV13	TRBJ1-2	TGTGCCAGCAGCCCCATCAGGGTGGGAGGCTTCGGCTACACCTTC	CASSPIRVGGFGYTF
-	TRBD2	TRBV14	TRBJ2-7	TGTGCCAGCAGCCAAGAGGGATTAGCGGGCCACGAGCAGTACTTC	CASSQEGLAGHEQYF
few	TRBD1	TRBV2	TRBJ2-1	TGTGCCAGCAGGGGTACGTTAGGGGGCTTCAGCAATGAGCAGTTCTTC	CASRGTLGGFSNEQFF
-	-	TRBV2	TRBJ2-1	TGTGCCAGCAGTGATCCATGGGCGGGAAATCGAGCAAACAATGAGCAGTTCTTC	CASSDPWAGNRANNEQFF
-	-	TRBV19	TRBJ1-5	TGTGCCAGTAGTGTCAACCCCGGGCAGCCCCAGCATTTT	CASSVNPGQPQHF
-	-	TRBV6-1	TRBJ1-2	TGTGCCAGCAGTGAACTATCAGGGTCTGGCTACACCTTC	CASSELSGSGYTF
once	TRBD2	TRBV27	TRBJ2-1	TGTGCCAGCAGCCGGACTAGCGGGATTTTCGATGAGCAGTTCTTC	CASSRTSGIFDEQFF
-	TRBD2	TRBV14	TRBJ2-1	TGTGCCAGCAGCCCCTGGGGGGGAGTATCCTACAATGAGCAGTTCTTC	CASSPWGGVSYNEQFF
-	-	TRBV29-1	TRBJ2-1	TGCAGCGGGTCTAGCGATGGCGATGAGCAGTTCTTC	CSGSSDGDEQFF
-	TRBD2	TRBV27	TRBJ2-7	TGTGCCAGCAGCCCCAGTAGCGGGAGGGCCTCCGAGCAGTACTTC	CASSPSSGRASEQYF
-	TRBD2	TRBV5-6	TRBJ2-5	TGTGCCAGCAGCCCCGCCCCCGGGAGGGAAGAGACCCAGTACTTC	CASSPAPGREETQYF
-	TRBD2	TRBV7-2	TRBJ2-1	TGTGCCAGCAGCCCCAGCGGGAGGGCCTCCTACAATGAGCAGTTCTTC	CASSPSGRASYNEQFF
-	-	TRBV6-6	TRBJ2-2	TGTGCCAGCAGTTCCTTCCGGGACTCAGCCACCGGGGAGCTGTTTTTT	CASSSFRDSATGELFF